The next 23 T cell receptor beta chains were all read from a single sample in a study of T-cell reconstitution after alpha-beta-depleted transplantation in children. Unique molecular identifiers featured in how the TCRbeta library was prepared. TCRdb reanalysed the PCR reads using MiXCR and keeps one entry per CDR3 protein. The data contain 190,000 or so distinct CDR3 sequences, about 14% of them seen just once; the ten biggest clones take up 13%. This specimen consisted of PBMCs from the stem cell graft donor, obtained from the stem cell graft. The source is a human donor who donated a stem cell graft to a child with acute lymphoblastic leukemia.

This clonotype was observed many times. This chain links TRBV5-8 with TRBJ1-3, with D perhaps matching TRBD1 (5 bases). This CDR3 contains 14 residues. Germline CDR1 SGHTS, CDR2 YDEGEE. Trimming pared 0 bases from V and 7 bases from J, leaving 11 bases between. The CDR3 DNA follows: TGTGCCAGCAGCTTGGACCCTCCAGGGAACACCATATATTTT. This sequence encodes CASSLDPPGNTIYF. Full variable domain (missing parts from reference TRBV5-8 and TRBJ1-3): EAGVTQSPTHLIKTRGQQATLRCSPISGHTSVYWYQQALGLGLQFLLWYDEGEERNRGNFPPRFSGRQFPNYSSELNVNALELEDSALYLCASSLDPPGNTIYFGEGSWLTVV.

This clonotype was seen many times. The V and J genes are TRBV29-1 and TRBJ2-6, with D perhaps matching TRBD1 (6 bases). Trimming took 5 bases from V and 4 from J, leaving 9 bases between them. The V gene's germline CDR1 is SQVTM and CDR2 ANQGSEA. The length of the CDR3 is 13 residues. The CDR3 loop reads CSVWGHGANVLTF. CDR3 nucleotide sequence: TGCAGCGTTTGGGGGCACGGGGCCAACGTCCTGACTTTC. Together with reference TRBV29-1 and TRBJ2-6, the CDR3 gives the full variable domain: SAVISQKPSRDICQRGTSLTIQCQVDSQVTMMFWYRQQPGQSLTLIATANQGSEATYESGFVIDKFPISRPNLTFSTLTVSNMSPEDSSIYLCSVWGHGANVLTFGAGSRLTVL.

This clonotype was seen only a few times. The chain couples TRBV5-1 to TRBJ2-1; 11 nucleotides align to TRBD2. The V gene's germline CDR1 is SGHRS and CDR2 YFSETQ. Losses at the gene ends were 0 bases for V and 2 bases for J; bases not matched to a gene: 4. The CDR3 runs 17 residues. The CDR3 sequence: CASSLVSSGRTYNEQFF. CDR3 sequence (DNA): TGCGCCAGCAGCTTGGTTTCTAGCGGGAGGACCTACAATGAGCAGTTCTTC.

This clonotype was recorded at least ten times. V and J are TRBV20-1 and TRBJ1-1, with 7 bases lining up with TRBD1. The germline gives CDR1 DFQATT, CDR2 SNEGSKA (reference sequence). The CDR3 spans 15 residues. Losses at the gene ends were 0 bases for V and 2 bases for J; bases not matched to a gene: 6. The CDR3 coding sequence is TGCAGTGCTAGAGACTTAGGGACAGTAAACACTGAAGCTTTCTTT. Its translation is CSARDLGTVNTEAFF.

The CDR3 sequence is CASSLFQVDTQYF. The CDR3 bases are TGTGCCAGCAGCTTGTTCCAGGTAGATACGCAGTATTTT. The rearrangement links TRBV11-2 to TRBJ2-3; D gene ambiguous. This CDR3 has 13 amino acids. V was cut by 3 bases and J by 5 bases, with 9 bases left in between. Germline V lookup: CDR1 SGHAT, CDR2 FQNNGV.

This clonotype was seen at least ten times. The chain combines TRBV6-5 with TRBJ2-1, with D hard to call. The length of the CDR3 is 16 residues. The ends were cut back, 3 bases at V and 0 bases at J, with 12 bases in the middle. In germline, CDR1 is MNHEY, CDR2 SVGAGI. CDR3 protein: CASSYRSPGSYNEQFF. CDR3 nucleotide sequence: TGTGCCAGCAGTTATAGGTCTCCGGGCTCCTACAATGAGCAGTTCTTC.

This clonotype turned up a few times. V gene TRBV12-3 or TRBV12-4 combines with J gene TRBJ1-5; TRBD1 agrees at 8 bases. The CDR3 is 16 amino acids. Losses at the gene ends were 5 bases for V and 1 base for J; bases not matched to a gene: 7. The CDR3 here is CASSPQGGKSNQPQHF. CDR3 bases: TGTGCCAGCAGTCCACAGGGGGGTAAAAGCAATCAGCCCCAGCATTTT.

The rearrangement joins TRBV29-1 to TRBJ2-7, with 7 bases identical to TRBD1. The CDR3 is made up of 13 amino acids. Germline CDR1 is SQVTM and CDR2 is ANQGSEA. V dropped 7 bases and J dropped 2; count of bases not matched to a gene: 8. The CDR3, as DNA: TGCAGCGCGATGACAGGGTTGCCCTACGAGCAGTACTTC. Translating it yields CSAMTGLPYEQYF.

This clonotype was recorded at least ten times. V is TRBV9 and J is TRBJ1-1; D remains unclear. CDR1 SGDLS and CDR2 YYNGEE come from the germline V gene. The CDR3 runs 14 residues. Trimming left V 2 bases short and J 0 bases short, with 8 bases between. This CDR3 is CASSVGSLNTEAFF. The DNA for the CDR3 is TGTGCCAGCAGCGTCGGAAGCTTGAACACTGAAGCTTTCTTT.

Comment on this clonotype: This may be a read error, as it is one base from a much larger clone. The CDR3 end shows no conserved phenylalanine or tryptophan, and so a read error is likely. The V call is TRBV20-1, the J call TRBJ2-3; weak D call: TRBD1 (6 bases). Germline CDR1 DFQATT, CDR2 SNEGSKA (reference sequence). With 8 bases removed from V and 1 base from J, the gap between germline ends came to 10 bases. The CDR3 spans 12 residues. The DNA for the CDR3 is TGCAGTTCAGGGGTTCGCACAGATACGCAGTATTTG. Its translation is CSSGVRTDTQYL.

This clonotype was observed many times. V is TRBV7-8 and J is TRBJ2-2; D is unclear. Germline V gene lookup returns CDR1 SGHVS and CDR2 FQNEAQ. V was pared by 5 bases and J by 4 bases, with 11 bases between. CDR3 length: 14 residues. The CDR3: CASSTTSSTGELFF. The CDR3 region has the DNA TGTGCCAGCAGCACGACATCGAGCACCGGGGAGCTGTTTTTT.

This clonotype has just a few counts. The chain combines TRBV9 with TRBJ2-7; 7 bases map to TRBD1. Germline CDR1 reads SGDLS; CDR2 reads YYNGEE. The CDR3 length is 15 residues. Unmatched junction bases numbered 8, after V lost 3 bases and J lost 2 bases. The CDR3 sequence: CASSAGQLSTYEQYF. The DNA for the CDR3 is TGTGCCAGCAGCGCGGGACAGCTCAGCACCTACGAGCAGTACTTC.

This clonotype was counted many times. V is TRBV10-3 and J is TRBJ2-5; 13 positions agree with TRBD2. Trimming at V came to 10 bases and at J to 5 bases, leaving 7 bases not matched to a gene. From germline, CDR1 is ENHRY and CDR2 SYGVKD. CDR3 length equals 14 residues. CDR3 in amino acids: CATRTSGRSETQYF. The CDR3 DNA is TGTGCCACCCGGACTAGCGGGAGATCCGAGACCCAGTACTTC.

This clonotype has ten or more counts. The chain recombines TRBV28 with TRBJ2-3; 16 nucleotides line up with TRBD2. Germline values: CDR1 MDHEN, CDR2 SYDVKM. Losses at the gene ends were 2 bases for V and 1 base for J; bases not matched to a gene: 9. The CDR3 has 20 residues. The CDR3 spells CASSLQGTSGRAWGTDTQYF. CDR3 DNA: TGTGCCAGCAGTTTACAGGGGACTAGCGGGAGGGCCTGGGGCACAGATACGCAGTATTTT.

The rearrangement uses TRBV28 and TRBJ1-5; D perhaps matches TRBD1 (5 bases). Trimming left V 8 bases short and J 1 base short, with 15 bases between. CDR3 length: 15 residues. Germline V gives CDR1 MDHEN, CDR2 SYDVKM. CDR3 in amino acids: CASSRDRRSNQPQHF. The CDR3 region has the DNA TGTGCCAGCTCCCGGGACCGCCGGAGCAATCAGCCCCAGCATTTT.

In its sample, this clonotype was seen a few times. This sequence joins TRBV5-1 and TRBJ2-5; 7 bases match TRBD1. The CDR3 length is 13 residues. The V gene end was trimmed by 8 bases and the J gene end by 1 base; junction bases not matched to a gene: 5. Looked up from germline, CDR1 is SGHRS and CDR2 is YFSETQ. The CDR3 bases are TGCGCCAGTTCACAGGGGATCCAAGAGACCCAGTACTTC. It codes for CASSQGIQETQYF.

The sample holds many counts of this clonotype. The chain has TRBV5-1 and TRBJ1-2; possible D gene TRBD1, 5 bases. The ends were cut back, 0 bases at V and 5 bases at J, with 11 bases in the middle. The CDR3 is made up of 14 amino acids. Germline CDR1 SGHRS, CDR2 YFSETQ. The CDR3 reads CASSLEGGDYGYTF. The CDR3 DNA reads TGCGCCAGCAGCTTGGAAGGAGGGGATTATGGCTACACCTTC.

This clonotype was counted many times. V and J are TRBV5-1 and TRBJ2-7; 14 nucleotides align to TRBD2. V shed 4 bases, J shed 4 bases, and the junction held 10 bases outside the gene matches. This CDR3 contains 17 residues. Germline lookup yields CDR1 SGHRS and CDR2 YFSETQ. The CDR3 DNA reads as TGCGCCAGCAGCGTCGGGAGAAGGACTAGCGGGGGGTACGAGCAGTACTTC. Encoded protein: CASSVGRRTSGGYEQYF.

This clonotype has at least ten counts. V gene TRBV10-1 combines with J gene TRBJ2-2; D is undetermined. The CDR3 extends over 17 amino acids. V dropped 3 bases and J dropped 2 bases, with 16 bases sitting between them. CDR1 is WNHNN and CDR2 is SYGVQD in the germline V gene (reference sequence). The CDR3 DNA follows: TGCGCCAGCAGTGAAATATCTTGGGTAAAAAACACCGGGGAGCTGTTTTTT. This sequence encodes CASSEISWVKNTGELFF.

There are many counts of this clonotype. The CDR3 loop is CASGDRMNTEAFF. The CDR3 DNA reads as TGTGCCAGCGGGGACAGAATGAACACTGAAGCTTTCTTT. J is TRBJ1-1 and V is TRBV6-1; 7 nucleotides match TRBD1. Germline V gives CDR1 MNHNS, CDR2 SASEGT. Trimming removed 8 bases from V and 0 bases from J; junction bases left unmatched: 3. The CDR3 is 13 amino acids.

This clonotype was observed a handful of times. The chain carries TRBV7-8 and TRBJ2-5, with D possibly TRBD2 on 6 matching bases. The length of the CDR3 is 13 residues. Germline V gene data show CDR1 as SGHVS and CDR2 as FQNEAQ. The germline V and J ends were trimmed by 3 bases and 3 bases, with 8 bases remaining between them. The CDR3 region has the DNA TGTGCCAGCAGCTTGACTAGGAAAGAGACCCAGTACTTC. This gives the protein CASSLTRKETQYF.

This clonotype was recorded many times. The CDR3 sequence is CASSLGTGNYYEQYF. Written as DNA, the CDR3 is TGCGCCAGCAGCTTAGGGACAGGGAATTACTACGAGCAGTACTTC. The rearrangement joins TRBV5-1 to TRBJ2-7, with 9 bases identical to TRBD1. Germline V lookup: CDR1 SGHRS, CDR2 YFSETQ. The V segment lost 2 bases and the J segment 3 bases; nucleotides outside the gene matches: 6. This CDR3 has 15 amino acids.

This clonotype was counted at least ten times. The rearrangement uses TRBV5-1 and TRBJ2-7; the match to TRBD2 covers 11 bases. The CDR3 extends over 15 amino acids. V lost 7 bases and J lost 2; bases outside the gene matches: 8. The germline CDR1 and CDR2 sequences are SGHRS and YFSETQ. The CDR3 DNA follows: TGCGCCAGCGCTTACCGACTAGCGGGGACCTACGAGCAGTACTTC. It translates to CASAYRLAGTYEQYF.